Listed below are T cell receptor beta chains from one sample, sequenced in a study of T cell responses to AZD1222 COVID-19 vaccine. Profiling relied on immunoSEQ multiplex PCR, and the TCRdb table lists in-frame clones only, not all of them. This table holds 95,000 to 130,000 clones, over 75% found once. The sequences come from peripheral blood, collected on day 0 of AZD1222 vaccination. All receptors derive from an adult in good health. CDR3s include the opening cysteine and the closing phenylalanine or tryptophan. The D gene is left open where the match is weak. The size entry is marked missing in some rows and otherwise reads once, few, many or a size class.

V: TRBV19
D: NA
J: TRBJ1-3
size: once
CDR3: CASSRSFSSGNTIYF
DNA: TGTGCCAGTAGTCGGTCCTTTAGCTCTGGAAACACCATATATTTT

V: TRBV6-6
D: TRBD1
J: TRBJ1-6
size: NA
CDR3: CASSYWGTDNSPLHF
DNA: TGTGCCAGCAGTTATTGGGGGACAGACAATTCACCCCTCCACTTT

V: TRBV6-1
D: TRBD1
J: TRBJ1-1
size: NA
CDR3: CASSDSTGGNTEAFF
DNA: TGTGCCAGCAGTGATTCGACAGGGGGAAACACTGAAGCTTTCTTT

V: TRBV12-3/TRBV12-4
D: NA
J: TRBJ2-5
size: once
CDR3: CASSFGGGETQYF
DNA: TGTGCCAGCAGTTTCGGGGGCGGGGAGACCCAGTACTTC

V: TRBV2
D: NA
J: TRBJ1-5
size: NA
CDR3: CASSEKDYSNQPQHF
DNA: TGTGCCAGCAGTGAAAAGGATTATAGCAATCAGCCCCAGCATTTT

V: TRBV28
D: TRBD1
J: TRBJ2-7
size: NA
CDR3: CASRGTGTYEQYF
DNA: TGTGCCAGCAGGGGGACAGGGACCTACGAGCAGTACTTC

V: TRBV7-8
D: NA
J: TRBJ2-7
size: NA
CDR3: CASSPGGGRVFYEQYF
DNA: TGTGCCAGCAGCCCAGGGGGCGGGAGGGTCTTTTACGAGCAGTACTTC

V: TRBV30
D: TRBD1
J: TRBJ2-4
size: NA
CDR3: CAWSESYGQGAKNIQYF
DNA: TGTGCCTGGAGTGAGTCTTACGGACAGGGAGCCAAAAACATTCAGTACTTC

V: TRBV28
D: TRBD1
J: TRBJ2-2
size: NA
CDR3: CASSQGGQGAGELFF
DNA: TGTGCCAGCAGCCAAGGGGGACAGGGGGCCGGGGAGCTGTTTTTT

V: TRBV27
D: NA
J: TRBJ2-1
size: NA
CDR3: CASSLGGSSYNEQFF
DNA: TGTGCCAGCAGCTTAGGGGGGTCATCCTACAATGAGCAGTTCTTC

V: TRBV5-1
D: NA
J: TRBJ1-2
size: NA
CDR3: CASSLAGALTSNYGYTF
DNA: TGCGCCAGCAGCTTGGCAGGGGCGTTAACCTCCAACTATGGCTACACCTTC

V: TRBV7-2
D: TRBD2
J: TRBJ2-1
size: NA
CDR3: CASSAGAGGYNEQFF
DNA: TGTGCCAGCAGCGCTGGAGCGGGGGGGTACAATGAGCAGTTCTTC

V: TRBV19
D: NA
J: TRBJ1-6
size: NA
CDR3: CASSIQNSPLHF
DNA: TGTGCCAGTAGTATACAGAATTCACCCCTCCACTTT

V: TRBV30
D: TRBD1
J: TRBJ2-7
size: NA
CDR3: CAWSDDRGLSYEQYF
DNA: TGTGCCTGGAGTGATGACAGGGGGCTTTCCTACGAGCAGTACTTC

V: TRBV4-1
D: NA
J: TRBJ1-6
size: NA
CDR3: CASSPRGTTNSPLHF
DNA: TGCGCCAGCAGCCCCCGGGGTACAACTAATTCACCCCTCCACTTT

V: TRBV6-4
D: NA
J: TRBJ1-3
size: NA
CDR3: CASYLQGTYSGNTIYF
DNA: TGTGCCAGCTACCTTCAGGGAACCTACTCTGGAAACACCATATATTTT

V: TRBV28
D: NA
J: TRBJ2-3
size: NA
CDR3: CASSLGGQSGTDTQYF
DNA: TGTGCCAGCAGCCTCGGAGGGCAGTCGGGAACAGATACGCAGTATTTT

V: TRBV28
D: NA
J: TRBJ2-2
size: NA
CDR3: CASRVQEGVPGELFF
DNA: TGTGCCAGCCGTGTCCAGGAGGGCGTGCCCGGGGAGCTGTTTTTT

V: TRBV20-1
D: TRBD2
J: TRBJ2-7
size: NA
CDR3: CSARREGEYF
DNA: TGCAGTGCTAGGCGGGAGGGGGAGTACTTC

V: TRBV7-2
D: NA
J: TRBJ2-1
size: NA
CDR3: CASSLGTRFHEQFF
DNA: TGTGCCAGCAGCTTAGGGACCCGCTTCCATGAGCAGTTCTTC

V: TRBV7-6
D: NA
J: TRBJ1-4
size: NA
CDR3: CASSPRPGATNEKLFF
DNA: TGTGCCAGCAGCCCACGCCCTGGGGCAACTAATGAAAAACTGTTTTTT

V: TRBV28
D: TRBD2
J: TRBJ2-5
size: NA
CDR3: CASSSLAEGWETQYF
DNA: TGTGCCAGCAGTTCCCTAGCGGAGGGGTGGGAGACCCAGTACTTC

V: TRBV7-9
D: NA
J: TRBJ1-3
size: NA
CDR3: CALKGNNSGNTIYF
DNA: TGTGCCCTAAAGGGGAATAACTCTGGAAACACCATATATTTT

V: TRBV11-2
D: NA
J: TRBJ2-3
size: NA
CDR3: CASSPQPAAPSTDTQYF
DNA: TGTGCCAGCAGCCCCCAGCCGGCGGCACCTAGCACAGATACGCAGTATTTT

V: TRBV7-2
D: TRBD1
J: TRBJ1-2
size: NA
CDR3: CASSFGQGAYGYTF
DNA: TGTGCCAGCAGCTTTGGACAGGGGGCGTATGGCTACACCTTC

V: TRBV24-1
D: TRBD2
J: TRBJ2-1
size: NA
CDR3: CATSDPTSGGGEQFF
DNA: TGTGCCACCAGTGACCCCACTAGCGGGGGTGGTGAGCAGTTCTTC

V: TRBV9
D: NA
J: TRBJ2-1
size: NA
CDR3: CASSVAGNEQFF
DNA: TGTGCCAGCAGCGTAGCCGGAAATGAGCAGTTCTTC

V: TRBV2
D: TRBD1
J: TRBJ1-5
size: NA
CDR3: CASSVTGIGQPQHF
DNA: TGTGCCAGCAGTGTGACAGGGATCGGTCAGCCCCAGCATTTT

V: TRBV28
D: NA
J: TRBJ1-2
size: NA
CDR3: CASHRQPYGYTF
DNA: TGTGCCAGCCACCGACAGCCTTATGGCTACACCTTC

V: TRBV9
D: NA
J: TRBJ1-6
size: NA
CDR3: CASSPRAEHSPLHF
DNA: TGTGCCAGCAGCCCTCGGGCCGAACATTCACCCCTCCACTTT

V: TRBV4-1
D: TRBD1
J: TRBJ1-2
size: NA
CDR3: CASSLGQAGGYTF
DNA: TGCGCCAGCAGCCTGGGACAGGCTGGCGGCTACACCTTC

V: TRBV5-1
D: TRBD1
J: TRBJ2-1
size: NA
CDR3: CASSLSGQGLDEQFF
DNA: TGCGCCAGCAGCTTGTCGGGACAGGGTCTTGATGAGCAGTTCTTC

V: TRBV19
D: NA
J: TRBJ1-2
size: NA
CDR3: CASSIWQGDGYTF
DNA: TGTGCCAGTAGTATTTGGCAGGGTGATGGCTACACCTTC

V: TRBV19
D: NA
J: TRBJ2-7
size: NA
CDR3: CASSPPWGYEQYF
DNA: TGTGCCAGTAGTCCTCCGTGGGGGTACGAGCAGTACTTC

V: TRBV9
D: TRBD2
J: TRBJ2-3
size: NA
CDR3: CASSPHRLAGVPDTQYF
DNA: TGTGCCAGCAGCCCCCACCGACTAGCGGGAGTTCCGGATACGCAGTATTTT

V: TRBV12-3/TRBV12-4
D: NA
J: TRBJ2-2
size: once
CDR3: CASSFSPGELFF
DNA: TGTGCCAGCAGTTTCAGTCCCGGGGAGCTGTTTTTT